This passage covers 17 T cell receptor beta chains from one sample sequenced in a study of CD8+ T cells in alopecia areata. Documented treatment: oral pan-JAK inhibitor, 5-10 mg twice daily. Sequencing used cDNA as its template, made by extracting RNA and reverse transcribing it. The repertoire was sequenced with immunoSEQ multiplex PCR; TCRdb's copy has only in-frame clones and lacks some. The sample has 200,000 to 250,000 clones, less than 65% seen once. This specimen consisted of CD4+ T cells sorted from blood, obtained at week 4, from a patient treated with tofacitinib. The source of these receptors is a human donor with alopecia areata.

The rearrangement joins TRBV7-2 to TRBJ2-3, with 12 bases lining up with TRBD2. The CDR3 sequence is 17 residues long. V shed 5 bases, J shed 1 base, and the junction held 7 bases outside the gene matches. Germline V gene lookup returns CDR1 SGHTA and CDR2 FQGNSA. In nucleotides, the CDR3 is TGTGCCAGCAGCCAAAGACTAGCGGGGGACCGCACAGATACGCAGTATTTT. This translates into CASSQRLAGDRTDTQYF.

The chain couples TRBV5-1 to TRBJ2-2, with D maybe TRBD2 (5 bases). CDR1 is SGHRS, CDR2 YFSETQ, per germline. Trimming stripped 2 bases from V and 6 bases from J, with 8 bases between. The CDR3 length is 13 residues. The CDR3 sequence is CASSFGEAGELFF. CDR3 DNA sequence: TGCGCCAGCAGCTTCGGGGAAGCCGGGGAGCTGTTTTTT.

The chain carries TRBV7-2 and TRBJ2-5; D ambiguous. V was clipped by 3 bases and J by 7 bases, with 12 bases between them. Germline V gene sequence: CDR1 SGHTA, CDR2 FQGNSA. The CDR3 is made up of 13 amino acids. CDR3 region: CASSFGRGRTQYF. The CDR3, as DNA: TGTGCCAGCAGCTTCGGACGTGGTAGGACCCAGTACTTC.

The gene calls are TRBV10-3 and TRBJ2-7; the match to TRBD1 covers 10 bases. With V trimmed by 2 bases and J by 8 bases, 12 bases remained unmatched. The CDR3 is 16 amino acids. Germline values: CDR1 ENHRY, CDR2 SYGVKD. CDR3 coding DNA: TGTGCCATCAGTGAGGGGGGGACAGGGGCCACTACGAAGCAGTACTTC. Its protein product is CAISEGGTGATTKQYF.

The chain employs TRBV2 and TRBJ1-4; D is unclear. Per the germline V gene, CDR1 is SNHLY and CDR2 is FYNNEI. V was cut by 5 bases and J by 0 bases, with 10 bases left in between. CDR3 length: 15 amino acids. The CDR3 DNA sequence: TGTGCCAGCAGTCCTAGACCGACAACTAATGAAAAACTGTTTTTT. As protein: CASSPRPTTNEKLFF.

The chain couples TRBV30 to TRBJ2-4; D perhaps matches TRBD2 (5 bases). The CDR3 runs to 12 residues. The germline V gene has CDR1 GTSNPN and CDR2 SVGIG (reference sequence). V lost 3 bases and J lost 10, with 13 bases in between. DNA of the CDR3: TGTGCCTGGAGACCTCCGGGGTTAATTCAGTACTTC. It specifies CAWRPPGLIQYF.

The chain is built from TRBV30 and TRBJ1-1, with 9 bases lining up with TRBD1. V dropped 8 bases and J dropped 3; count of bases not matched to a gene: 4. In germline, CDR1 is GTSNPN, CDR2 SVGIG (reference sequence). This CDR3 has 12 residues. As DNA, the CDR3 is TGTGCCCGCGGACAGGGGTACACTGAAGCTTTCTTT. Translating it yields CARGQGYTEAFF.

The genes are TRBV14 and TRBJ1-1; D may be TRBD1 (6 bases). The CDR3 sequence is 14 residues long. V was pared by 3 bases and J by 4 bases, with 12 bases between. From germline, CDR1 is SGHDN and CDR2 FVKESK. The CDR3 protein is CASSQLQGTTEAFF. The CDR3, as DNA: TGTGCCAGCAGCCAGTTACAGGGTACCACTGAAGCTTTCTTT.

The chain links TRBV9 to TRBJ2-7, with 8 bases aligning to TRBD1. Looked up from germline, CDR1 is SGDLS and CDR2 is YYNGEE. This CDR3 has 14 amino acids. V lost 2 bases, J lost 3 bases, and 4 bases stayed unmatched. CDR3 in amino acids: CASSVRTGHYEQYF. For the CDR3, the DNA is TGTGCCAGCAGCGTTAGGACAGGGCACTACGAGCAGTACTTC.

About this clone itself: Additional DNA sequences in this sample encode the identical CDR3. This chain joins TRBV29-1 and TRBJ2-7, with 9 bases that match TRBD1. The CDR3 is 12 amino acids. In germline, CDR1 is SQVTM, CDR2 ANQGSEA. V lost 7 bases and J lost 1; bases outside the gene matches: 2. Written as DNA, the CDR3 is TGCAGCGCGGGGACAGGGTCCTACGAGCAGTACTTC. It translates to CSAGTGSYEQYF.

This clone has only a few counts. The chain employs TRBV6-5 and TRBJ1-1; TRBD1 agrees at 9 bases. CDR1 and CDR2 from the germline V gene are MNHEY and SVGAGI. Trimming took 5 bases from V and 11 from J; bases not matched to a gene: 6. The CDR3 loop spans 12 amino acids. The CDR3 DNA follows: TGTGCCAGCAGTCACGGACAGGGGCCGGCTTTCTTT. As protein: CASSHGQGPAFF.

The chain links TRBV5-1 to TRBJ2-2, with a possible D match to TRBD1 (5 bases). Germline V gives CDR1 SGHRS, CDR2 YFSETQ. This CDR3 has 14 amino acids. V lost 4 bases and J lost 0, with 7 bases in between. CDR3: CASSEDTNTGELFF. DNA of the CDR3: TGCGCCAGCAGCGAGGACACGAACACCGGGGAGCTGTTTTTT.

There are a few counts of this clone. V usage is TRBV29-1 and J usage is TRBJ1-5; 7 bases fit TRBD1. The CDR3 has 12 residues. After removal of 7 bases from V and 4 bases from J, the junction contained 4 bases not matched to a gene. Germline CDR1 SQVTM, CDR2 ANQGSEA. This chain's CDR3 is CSAGTDNQPQHF. CDR3 coding DNA: TGCAGCGCAGGGACAGATAATCAGCCCCAGCATTTT.

The rearrangement links TRBV27 to TRBJ1-2; D is ambiguous. Trimming removed 6 bases at V and 2 bases at J, with 4 bases between. The V gene's germline CDR1 is MNHEY and CDR2 SMNVEV (reference sequence). This CDR3 has 11 residues. The CDR3 coding sequence is TGTGCCAGCAGGTCGAACTATGGCTACACCTTC. It is translated as CASRSNYGYTF.

The rearrangement joins TRBV19 to TRBJ1-4, with TRBD1 matching over 8 bases. The germline V gene encodes CDR1 LNHDA and CDR2 SQIVND (reference sequence). This CDR3 contains 13 residues. V lost 8 bases, J lost 8 bases, and 7 bases stayed unmatched. CDR3 protein: CASSTGVAEKLFF. CDR3 nucleotides: TGTGCCAGTTCGACAGGGGTGGCAGAAAAACTGTTTTTT. The full variable domain, completed using reference TRBV19 and TRBJ1-4, is DGGITQSPKYLFRKEGQNVTLSCEQNLNHDAMYWYRQDPGQGLRLIYYSQIVNDFQKGDIAEGYSVSREKKESFPLTVTSAQKNPTAFYLCASSTGVAEKLFFGSGTQLSVL.

This clone has just a few counts. This chain's CDR3 is CASSPSGGGDTQYF. CDR3 bases: TGTGCCAGCAGCCCGAGCGGGGGAGGAGATACGCAGTATTTT. The V call is TRBV7-9, the J call TRBJ2-3; TRBD2 aligns across 8 bases. Per germline, CDR1 SEHNR and CDR2 FQNEAQ (reference sequence). This CDR3 comprises 14 residues. V lost 5 bases, J lost 5 bases, and 6 bases stayed unmatched.

There are a few counts of this clone. CDR3 amino acids: CSVGSAGVRYEQYF. In DNA form, the CDR3 reads TGCAGCGTTGGTTCGGCGGGGGTTCGCTACGAGCAGTACTTC. This chain joins TRBV29-1 and TRBJ2-7; the match to TRBD2 covers 7 bases. Germline values: CDR1 SQVTM, CDR2 ANQGSEA. The CDR3 consists of 14 residues. Trimming removed 4 bases from V and 3 bases from J; junction bases left unmatched: 9.